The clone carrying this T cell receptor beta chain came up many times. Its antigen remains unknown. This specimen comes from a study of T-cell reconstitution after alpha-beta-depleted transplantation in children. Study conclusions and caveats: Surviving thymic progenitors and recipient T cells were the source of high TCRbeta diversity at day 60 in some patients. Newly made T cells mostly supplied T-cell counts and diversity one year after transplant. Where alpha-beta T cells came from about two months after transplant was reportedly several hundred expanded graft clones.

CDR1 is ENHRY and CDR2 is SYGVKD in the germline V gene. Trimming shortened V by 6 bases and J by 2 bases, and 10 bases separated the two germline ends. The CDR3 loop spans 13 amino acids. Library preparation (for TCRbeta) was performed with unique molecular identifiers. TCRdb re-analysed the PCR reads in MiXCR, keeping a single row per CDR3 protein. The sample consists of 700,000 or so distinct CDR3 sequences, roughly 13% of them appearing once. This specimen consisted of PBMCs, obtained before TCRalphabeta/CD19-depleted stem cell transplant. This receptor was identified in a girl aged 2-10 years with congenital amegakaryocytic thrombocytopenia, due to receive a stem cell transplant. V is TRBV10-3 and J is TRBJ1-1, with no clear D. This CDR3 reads CAIRRDPNTEAFF. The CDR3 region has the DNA TGTGCCATCAGACGTGACCCAAACACTGAAGCTTTCTTT.